This record looks at one T cell receptor beta chain sequence and its context. Generated by immunoSEQ multiplex PCR, the TCRdb table keeps only in-frame clones and is missing some. Here the sample spans tens of thousands of clones, about nine tenths being singletons. The data stem from a study of OX40 agonist ivuxolimab in advanced cancers. Overall study context: Dose-escalation patients were diagnosed with hepatocellular carcinoma, melanoma, renal cell cancer or head and neck cancer.

Trimming removed 5 bases at V and 7 bases at J, with 18 bases between. Germline CDR1 MDHEN, CDR2 SYDVKM. The CDR3 sequence is 14 residues long. V usage is TRBV28 and J usage is TRBJ2-7, with D possibly matching TRBD1 (6 bases). This sample comprised CD4+ or CD8+ T cells sorted from blood, obtained in a trial of the OX40 agonist ivuxolimab. The sequence derives from an adult with an advanced solid tumor such as melanoma, head and neck, liver or kidney cancer. Here the CDR3 DNA reads TGTGCCAGCAGTCCGTCCTACAGGGAACGGGAGCAGTACTTC. It encodes CASSPSYREREQYF.